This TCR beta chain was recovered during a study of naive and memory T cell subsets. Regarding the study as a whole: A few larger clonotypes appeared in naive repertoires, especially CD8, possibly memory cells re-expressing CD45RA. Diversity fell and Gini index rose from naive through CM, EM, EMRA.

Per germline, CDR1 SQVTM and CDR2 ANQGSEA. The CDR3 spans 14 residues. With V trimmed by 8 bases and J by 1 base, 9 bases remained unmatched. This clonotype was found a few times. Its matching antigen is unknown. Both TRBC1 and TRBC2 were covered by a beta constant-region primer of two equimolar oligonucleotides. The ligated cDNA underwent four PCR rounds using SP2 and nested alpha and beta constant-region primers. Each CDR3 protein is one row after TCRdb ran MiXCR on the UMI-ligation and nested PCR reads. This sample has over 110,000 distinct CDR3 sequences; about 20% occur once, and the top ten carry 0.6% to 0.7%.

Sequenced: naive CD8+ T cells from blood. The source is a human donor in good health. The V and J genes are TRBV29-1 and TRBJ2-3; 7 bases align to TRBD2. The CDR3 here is CSPWGTSGTDTQYF. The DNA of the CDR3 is TGCAGCCCGTGGGGAACTAGCGGCACAGATACGCAGTATTTT.